The 27 T cell receptor beta chains given below trace back to one sample, sequenced in a study of blood T cell repertoires in COVID-19. Clones were sequenced by immunoSEQ multiplex PCR, and TCRdb holds only the in-frame ones, with some missing. The sample lists more than 65,000 clones, 70% to 90% occurring once. Sequenced input: peripheral blood. The receptors here all came from a man aged 60-69 years with acute or convalescent COVID-19.

This chain joins TRBV12-3 or TRBV12-4 and TRBJ2-3; TRBD1 aligns across 9 bases. CDR3 length: 12 residues. Germline trimming cut 5 bases from V and 11 bases from J; bases unmatched to any gene: 5. The CDR3, as DNA: TGTGCCAGCAGTCCGACAGGGGGAATGCAGTATTTT. Amino acid sequence: CASSPTGGMQYF.

This clone has just a few counts. The gene calls are TRBV19 and TRBJ1-1, with TRBD1 as a possible D gene (5 bases). The CDR3 consists of 13 residues. V was cut by 3 bases and J by 3 bases, with 8 bases left in between. CDR1 and CDR2 from the germline V gene are LNHDA and SQIVND (reference sequence). This CDR3 reads CASSIRGDTEAFF. The CDR3 DNA follows: TGTGCCAGTAGTATTCGGGGGGACACTGAAGCTTTCTTT.

V usage is TRBV3-1 (or the pseudogene TRBV3-2) and J usage is TRBJ2-1; TRBD2 aligns across 8 bases. The length of the CDR3 is 18 residues. The germline V gene encodes CDR1 LGHDT and CDR2 YNNKEL (reference sequence). The V and J ends lost 0 bases and 9 bases, in that order; junction bases with no gene match: 16. CDR3 bases: TGTGCCAGCAGCCAAGAAATAGGAGCCGGGACTAGTAGGACTGAGCAGTTCTTC. Encoded protein: CASSQEIGAGTSRTEQFF.

The chain recombines TRBV6-5 with TRBJ2-1; no clear D gene. This CDR3 comprises 13 residues. The germline V gene encodes CDR1 MNHEY and CDR2 SVGAGI. Trimming cost V 4 bases and J 6 bases, with 10 bases left between them. The CDR3 sequence: CASSSNWPNEQFF. The CDR3, as DNA: TGTGCCAGCAGTTCCAATTGGCCCAATGAGCAGTTCTTC.

The chain couples TRBV6-2 or TRBV6-3 to TRBJ2-1; 8 positions match TRBD1. J was trimmed by 1 base and V by 2 bases; bases with no gene match: 7. This CDR3 contains 17 residues. Germline CDR1 reads MNHEY; CDR2 reads SVGEGT. The CDR3 DNA is TGTGCCAGCAGTTACAGGATTACAGGGGGATCCTACAATGAGCAGTTCTTC. Encoded protein: CASSYRITGGSYNEQFF.

The genes are TRBV27 and TRBJ1-2; 7 bases are shared with TRBD1. The trim removed 3 bases at V and 0 bases at J, leaving 4 bases unmatched. The CDR3 spans 15 residues. Per germline, CDR1 MNHEY and CDR2 SMNVEV (reference sequence). The CDR3 nucleotides read TGTGCCAGCAGTTTGACAGGGTTAGCTAACTATGGCTACACCTTC. Its translation is CASSLTGLANYGYTF.

The V and J genes are TRBV29-1 and TRBJ1-1, with TRBD1 as a possible D gene (6 bases). Germline V CDR1 and CDR2: SQVTM, ANQGSEA. This CDR3 contains 13 residues. V was trimmed by 3 bases and J by 1 base, leaving 9 bases between them. CDR3 in DNA: TGCAGCGTTGATAGGGACACGAACACTGAAGCTTTCTTT. Its translation is CSVDRDTNTEAFF.

This clone was recorded a few times. CDR3 protein: CASSPPDRSYEQYF. The CDR3 bases are TGTGCCAGCAGCCCGCCGGACAGGTCCTACGAGCAGTACTTC. The J gene is TRBJ2-7, the V gene TRBV5-4, with 7 positions matching TRBD1. The germline V gene has CDR1 SGHNT and CDR2 YYREEE (reference sequence). The CDR3 loop spans 14 amino acids. The V gene end was trimmed by 4 bases and the J gene end by 1 base; junction bases not matched to a gene: 5.

The chain uses TRBV3-1 (or the pseudogene TRBV3-2) and TRBJ1-4; D is ambiguous. V lost 3 bases to trimming and J lost 8 bases, with 7 bases between them. Germline assignment: CDR1 LGHDT and CDR2 YNNKEL (reference sequence). This CDR3 comprises 12 residues. The CDR3 region is CASSHQWEKLFF. The DNA for the CDR3 is TGTGCCAGCAGCCATCAGTGGGAAAAACTGTTTTTT.

This rearrangement joins TRBV7-9 to TRBJ1-2; tentatively, D is TRBD1 (5 bases). Trimming took off 0 bases at V and 4 bases at J, with 9 bases between the two ends. CDR1 and CDR2 from the germline V gene are SEHNR and FQNEAQ (reference sequence). The length of the CDR3 is 14 residues. The CDR3 DNA is TGTGCCAGCAGCTTAGCGGGGCAGTTCTATGGCTACACCTTC. It specifies CASSLAGQFYGYTF.

In nucleotides, the CDR3 is TGTGCCAGTACGACAGGGTACTATGGCTACACCTTC. This encodes CASTTGYYGYTF. V and J are TRBV19 and TRBJ1-2; 7 bases are shared with TRBD1. CDR1 and CDR2 (germline): LNHDA, SQIVND (reference sequence). V dropped 7 bases and J dropped 3; count of bases not matched to a gene: 2. CDR3 length: 12 residues.

The chain's CDR3 is CASGGLRNSPLHF. The CDR3 DNA reads as TGTGCTAGTGGCGGACTACGTAATTCACCCCTCCACTTT. The V gene is TRBV12-5, the J gene TRBJ1-6; D remains unclear. The CDR3 spans 13 residues. Trimming cost V 6 bases and J 6 bases, with 9 bases left between them. Germline V gene lookup returns CDR1 LGHNT and CDR2 FRNRAP.

V is TRBV7-2 and J is TRBJ1-5; no clear D gene. Germline loops: CDR1 SGHTA, CDR2 FQGNSA. This CDR3 is 16 amino acids long. V lost 4 bases and J lost 2, with 15 bases in between. The CDR3: CASSSSFLEGNQPQHF. CDR3 nucleotide sequence: TGTGCCAGCAGCTCCTCCTTCTTGGAGGGCAATCAGCCCCAGCATTTT.

The J gene is TRBJ2-3, the V gene TRBV6-5, with a possible D match to TRBD2 (7 bases). This CDR3 contains 15 residues. With 5 bases removed from V and 0 bases from J, the gap between germline ends came to 12 bases. The V gene's germline CDR1 is MNHEY and CDR2 SVGAGI. The CDR3 protein is CASSRGGSSTDTQYF. In nucleotides, the CDR3 is TGTGCCAGCAGTCGCGGGGGCTCCAGCACAGATACGCAGTATTTT.

The chain carries TRBV2 and TRBJ1-2, with 7 bases aligning to TRBD1. J gave up 4 bases and V 6 bases, and 11 bases lay outside the gene matches. The CDR3 has 15 residues. Germline CDR1 and CDR2: SNHLY and FYNNEI. The CDR3 is CASRGGRDSFYGYTF. The CDR3, as DNA: TGTGCCAGCAGGGGGGGCCGGGACAGTTTCTATGGCTACACCTTC.

The chain employs TRBV9 and TRBJ2-3, with 12 bases that match TRBD2. Germline loops: CDR1 SGDLS, CDR2 YYNGEE. The J segment lost 3 bases and the V segment lost 0 bases, leaving 2 bases of the junction unmatched. The CDR3 extends over 16 amino acids. The DNA of the CDR3 is TGTGCCAGCAGCGTAGGGACTAGCGGGGTAACAGATACGCAGTATTTT. Its protein product is CASSVGTSGVTDTQYF.

This chain joins TRBV15 and TRBJ2-1; 7 bases match TRBD1. The germline CDR1 and CDR2 sequences are LNHNV and YYDKDF (reference sequence). The CDR3 length is 18 residues. J was trimmed by 2 bases and V by 0 bases; bases with no gene match: 10. Written as DNA, the CDR3 is TGTGCCACCAGCAGAGAGAAGACAGGGACGTTCCCCTACAATGAGCAGTTCTTC. It is translated as CATSREKTGTFPYNEQFF.

The chain combines TRBV10-3 with TRBJ2-7; 8 bases fit TRBD2. V lost 5 bases and J lost 6; bases outside the gene matches: 6. CDR3 length: 13 amino acids. CDR1 and CDR2 (germline): ENHRY, SYGVKD. CDR3 region: CAISSGGGLEQYF. The CDR3 DNA reads as TGTGCCATCAGTTCCGGGGGGGGCCTCGAGCAGTACTTC.

The rearrangement links TRBV12-3 or TRBV12-4 to TRBJ1-1; D remains ambiguous. Trimming took off 5 bases at V and 0 bases at J, with 7 bases between the two ends. The CDR3 is 13 residues long. CDR3 residues: CASSRHMNTEAFF. The CDR3 DNA follows: TGTGCCAGCAGTAGACATATGAACACTGAAGCTTTCTTT.

The chain couples TRBV5-1 to TRBJ2-3; TRBD2 aligns across 14 bases. The CDR3 covers 16 residues. Germline CDR1 is SGHRS and CDR2 is YFSETQ. The ends lost 0 bases at V and 7 bases at J; junction bases unmatched: 4. CDR3 protein: CASSLDGTSGGYTQYF. The CDR3, as DNA: TGCGCCAGCAGCTTGGATGGGACTAGCGGGGGATATACGCAGTATTTT.

The V and J genes are TRBV10-3 and TRBJ2-1, with D tentatively TRBD2 (7 bases). Germline CDR1 ENHRY, CDR2 SYGVKD. The CDR3 is 15 amino acids. Trimming took off 5 bases at V and 4 bases at J, with 15 bases between the two ends. The CDR3 sequence: CAISFGGRGYNEQFF. In nucleotides, the CDR3 is TGTGCCATCAGTTTCGGGGGGCGCGGGTACAATGAGCAGTTCTTC.

The CDR3 loop reads CASSTDRANQPQHF. Written as DNA, the CDR3 is TGCGCCAGCAGTACGGACAGGGCTAATCAGCCCCAGCATTTT. The chain uses TRBV10-2 and TRBJ1-5; 8 bases line up with TRBD1. CDR1 and CDR2 (germline): WSHSY, SAAADI. CDR3 length: 14 residues. V trimming: 5 bases; J trimming: 4 bases; junction bases outside the gene matches: 4.

The chain is built from TRBV6-1 and TRBJ1-1; 7 bases map to TRBD1. J lost 4 bases, V lost 2 bases, and 4 bases had no gene match. Germline lookup yields CDR1 MNHNS and CDR2 SASEGT. This CDR3 has 14 residues. In DNA form, the CDR3 reads TGTGCCAGCAGTGAAAGACAGGGAGGCACTGAAGCTTTCTTT. Translation gives CASSERQGGTEAFF.

CDR3 protein: CASSPLLYGYTF. The CDR3 nucleotides read TGTGCCAGCAGTCCCCTTCTCTATGGCTACACCTTC. The chain is built from TRBV6-5 and TRBJ1-2; no clear D. The CDR3 totals 12 residues. Germline assignment: CDR1 MNHEY and CDR2 SVGAGI. V was clipped by 5 bases and J by 4 bases, with 8 bases between them.

Note on this clone: One junction end disagrees with the germline gene, perhaps due to a read error. This chain connects TRBV7-7 to TRBJ2-5, with 9 positions matching TRBD2. CDR3 length: 13 amino acids. The germline V gene has CDR1 SSHAT and CDR2 FNYEAQ (reference sequence). This chain's CDR3 is CASSRSGGETQYF. CDR3 nucleotide sequence: TGTGCTAGCAGCCGTAGCGGGGGAGAGACCCAGTACTTC.

The chain links TRBV24-1 to TRBJ2-5, with D perhaps TRBD2 (7 bases). The germline gives CDR1 KGHDR, CDR2 SFDVKD. V gave up 4 bases and J gave up 5 bases, with 19 bases separating them. There are 16 residues in the CDR3. CDR3 region: CATSDPGGGRGETQYF. The DNA for the CDR3 is TGTGCCACCAGTGACCCTGGGGGGGGGCGCGGGGAGACCCAGTACTTC.

The chain links TRBV27 to TRBJ2-7; D is possibly TRBD2 (6 bases). The CDR3 covers 16 residues. Trimming shortened V by 9 bases and J by 0 bases, and 21 bases separated the two germline ends. Germline V lookup: CDR1 MNHEY, CDR2 SMNVEV (reference sequence). CDR3 sequence (DNA): TGTGCCAGTAAGACTGCGGGGCAGGCGGTCTCCTACGAGCAGTACTTC. It codes for CASKTAGQAVSYEQYF.